This T cell receptor (beta chain) was recovered during a study of blood T cell repertoires in COVID-19. Turning to the study itself: The United States, Italy and Spain provided the acute and convalescent COVID-19 samples. T cells, B-cell-depleted T cells, or PBMCs provided the cDNA or gDNA that served as material.

Method: immunoSEQ multiplex PCR; TCRdb's copy keeps in-frame clones and lacks some. The sample comprises 210,000 or so clones, about 89% of which are singletons, and approximately 6.7% rests with the top ten. The CDR3 extends over 15 amino acids. V lost 5 bases and J 0 bases, leaving 13 bases between the germline ends. Germline V gene lookup returns CDR1 LGHNA and CDR2 YNFKEQ. This receptor was obtained from a man aged 40-50 years with acute or convalescent COVID-19. V usage is TRBV4-2 and J usage is TRBJ1-2, with D perhaps TRBD1 (6 bases). The sample comprised peripheral blood. This CDR3 reads CASSGRGLANYGYTF. The DNA for the CDR3 is TGTGCCAGCAGCGGGAGGGGGTTAGCTAACTATGGCTACACCTTC.